This T cell receptor (beta chain) was obtained from a study of blood T cell repertoires in COVID-19. Study overall: The United States, Italy and Spain provided the acute and convalescent COVID-19 samples.

Assay: immunoSEQ multiplex PCR; the TCRdb copy retains only in-frame clones and omits some. The sample lists 200,000 to 250,000 clones; around four fifths were seen once. Participant age was roughly 18 to 89 years, and participants resided in roughly 24 US areas. Cohorts were based on clinical histories the participants reported. This clone was detected once. Trimming removed 2 bases from V and 5 bases from J, with 10 bases in between. This CDR3 spans 13 amino acids. Germline CDR1 is KGHSH and CDR2 is LQKENI. The chain is built from TRBV18 and TRBJ2-7; D remains unclear. The receptor was derived from a woman aged 45 to 65 who had been exposed to COVID-19. What was sequenced was PBMCs or T cells enriched from blood (not recorded which). The CDR3 loop reads CASSPNGRDEQYF. The CDR3 nucleotides are TGTGCCAGCTCACCAAACGGTCGGGACGAGCAGTACTTC.